This T cell receptor (beta chain) emerged from a study of T cells after yellow fever vaccination (dated 2019 in TCRdb). In terms of the full investigation: Libraries from fractions with low cell numbers were prepared with the SMART-Seq v4 Ultra Low Input RNA kit. To track T-cell clones before and after primary and booster YFV17D yellow fever vaccination, bulk TCR alpha and beta repertoires were sequenced longitudinally. Two healthy male donors made up the cohort, one aged 18 to 30 years and the other aged 30 to 40 years. Bulk PBMC replicates and cell subsets were isolated from blood drawn at multiple timepoints before and after both primary and secondary immunization.

Study-wide conclusions, independent of this receptor: Because only two donors were included in the study, the extent to which the findings can be generalized is limited. The secondary T-cell response was weaker than the primary response but faster, peaking on day 5 instead of day 15. A small share of clonotypes was detected in both CD4 and CD8 compartments, with the overlap likely arising from convergent recombination. Most clones expanded after primary vaccination were re-detected after the booster (96% of CD4 and more than 70% of CD8), suggesting broad memory maintenance. Computational filtering was required because FACS-sorted repertoires could contain abundant contaminating clonotypes from the bulk population.

What the treatment or condition label conveys for this sample: live attenuated yellow fever vaccine strain. Two biological replicates of bulk PBMCs were collected at each blood-draw timepoint. A standard Ficoll-Paque protocol was used to isolate PBMCs from peripheral blood. TriZol was used to extract RNA from bulk PBMCs, CD4 and CD8 fractions, and dextramer-positive and dextramer-negative fractions. TCR cDNA was made using 5'RACE template switching, a step that added a universal primer site and unique molecular identifiers. Priming for cDNA synthesis came from both the TCR alpha and TCR beta constant segments. Library amplification involved two PCR steps, and the second step added sample barcodes and sequencing adapters. Sequencing of libraries was performed on Illumina HiSeq 2500 (2x100 bp) or NovaSeq (2x150 bp). In the paper's pipeline: Reads were demultiplexed and collapsed into UMI consensus sequences with MIGEC, and V(D)J alignment was performed with MiXCR. Clonotypes responding to the vaccine were identified with edgeR on replicate PBMC samples, with the criteria of FDR below 0.01 and a log2 fold change above 5 up to day 15. CD4 or CD8 identity was assigned to each bulk clonotype according to whether the clonotype was present at higher abundance in the sequenced CD4 repertoire or the sequenced CD8 repertoire. The public reads were reprocessed in TCRdb via fastp at Q25 and MiXCR, keeping in-frame beta chains. Here each entry gathers all rows of one CDR3 protein and keeps the most common genes and DNA. These V and J calls are TCRdb output, not the study's own analysis. For this sample the table gives approximately 550,000 distinct CDR3 sequences, of which around 21% were detected only once. The top ten clonotypes cover roughly an eighth of the sample.

As to this clonotype: Its recognized antigen is unknown. No much larger clone is present one base from it, and per-base qualities are unavailable.

This receptor was obtained from a young man who received the YFV17D yellow fever vaccine. The sample here was PBMCs, taken 15 days after the yellow fever booster vaccination.

At the DNA level, the sequence is TGTGCCAGCAGCCGAGAGGAGGGCTCCTACGAGCAGTACTTC. Its protein is CASSREEGSYEQYF. This receptor chain uses TRBV12-3 or TRBV12-4 and TRBJ2-7; D gene: possibly TRBD2, on 6 matching bases. Its CDR3 holds 14 amino acids, cysteine through phenylalanine. CDR3 DNA is the only sequence kept; it has 42 bases, read in frame from the first base. V is shortened by 6 bases, J by 0 bases, and the region joining them spans 12 bases.